This TCR beta chain was found in a study of siplizumab effects on memory and regulatory T cells. Germline V lookup: CDR1 SNHLY, CDR2 FYNNEI. The CDR3 is made up of 13 amino acids. Trimming shortened V by 5 bases and J by 2 bases, and 6 bases separated the two germline ends. The protocol was immunoSEQ multiplex PCR, while the TCRdb copy is restricted to in-frame clones and leaves out a portion. The sample yields about 100,000 clones, 90% to 95% seen once. The rearrangement links TRBV2 to TRBJ1-4; D possibly corresponds to TRBD1 (5 bases). This sequence originates from a human donor in good health. Sample: Tregs sorted from blood. CDR3 loop: CASSRGTNEKLFF. DNA for the CDR3: TGTGCCAGCAGTCGGGGCACTAATGAAAAACTGTTTTTT. The full variable domain, its missing parts supplied by reference TRBV2 and TRBJ1-4, is EPEVTQTPSHQVTQMGQEVILRCVPISNHLYFYWYRQILGQKVEFLVSFYNNEISEKSEIFDDQFSVERPDGSNFTLKIRSTKLEDSAMYFCASSRGTNEKLFFGSGTQLSVL.